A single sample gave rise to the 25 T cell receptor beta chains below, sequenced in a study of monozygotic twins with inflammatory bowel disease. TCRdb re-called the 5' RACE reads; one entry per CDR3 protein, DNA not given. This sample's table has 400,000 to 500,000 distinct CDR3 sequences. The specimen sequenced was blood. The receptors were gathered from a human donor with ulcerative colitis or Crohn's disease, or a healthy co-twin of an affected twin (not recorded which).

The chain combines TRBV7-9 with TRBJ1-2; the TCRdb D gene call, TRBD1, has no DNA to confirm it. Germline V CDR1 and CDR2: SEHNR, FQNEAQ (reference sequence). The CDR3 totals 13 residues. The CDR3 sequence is CASSGDKTGGYTF.

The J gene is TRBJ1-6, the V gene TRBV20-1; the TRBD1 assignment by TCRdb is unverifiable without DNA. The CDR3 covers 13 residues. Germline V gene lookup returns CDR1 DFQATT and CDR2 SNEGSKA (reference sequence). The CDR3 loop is CSAYTGVNSPLHF.

Here the CDR3 reads CASSERAYNEQFF. The V call is TRBV10-2, the J call TRBJ2-1. The germline gives CDR1 WSHSY, CDR2 SAAADI. The CDR3 consists of 13 residues.

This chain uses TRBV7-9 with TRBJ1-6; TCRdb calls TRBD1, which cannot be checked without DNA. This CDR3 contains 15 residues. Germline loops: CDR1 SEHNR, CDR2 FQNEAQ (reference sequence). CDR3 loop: CASSLIGQGNSPLHF.

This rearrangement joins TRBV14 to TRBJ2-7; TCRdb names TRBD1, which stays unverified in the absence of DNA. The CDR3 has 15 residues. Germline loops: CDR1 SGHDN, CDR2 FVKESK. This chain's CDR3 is CASSQPRDSSYEQYF.

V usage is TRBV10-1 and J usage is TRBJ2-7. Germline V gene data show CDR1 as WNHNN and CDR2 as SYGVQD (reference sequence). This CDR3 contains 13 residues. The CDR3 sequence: CASRFLGLYEQYF.

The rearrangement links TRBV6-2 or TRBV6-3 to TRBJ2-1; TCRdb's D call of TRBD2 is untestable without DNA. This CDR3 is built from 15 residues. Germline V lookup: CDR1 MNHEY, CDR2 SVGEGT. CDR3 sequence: CASNLRAGGRNEQFF.

CDR3 residues: CASSGVGGKAYEQYF. The V and J genes are TRBV9 and TRBJ2-7; TCRdb reports TRBD1, a call that lacks DNA to check it against. CDR1 SGDLS and CDR2 YYNGEE come from the germline V gene. The CDR3 loop spans 15 amino acids. The full variable domain, completed using reference TRBV9 and TRBJ2-7, is DSGVTQTPKHLITATGQRVTLRCSPRSGDLSVYWYQQSLDQGLQFLIQYYNGEERAKGNILERFSAQQFPDLHSELNLSSLELGDSALYFCASSGVGGKAYEQYFGPGTRLTVT.

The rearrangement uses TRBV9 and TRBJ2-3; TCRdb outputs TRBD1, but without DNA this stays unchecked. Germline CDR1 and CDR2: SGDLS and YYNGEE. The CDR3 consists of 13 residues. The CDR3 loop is CASSVGGGDTQYF.

CDR3 residues: CASSFGTHDYEQYF. The rearrangement uses TRBV5-1 and TRBJ2-7; the TCRdb D gene call, TRBD1, has no DNA to confirm it. Germline V gene lookup returns CDR1 SGHRS and CDR2 YFSETQ. The CDR3 extends over 14 amino acids.

CDR3 sequence reads: CASSPASGSLNEQFF. This chain connects TRBV27 to TRBJ2-1; there is no DNA to check the TCRdb D call of TRBD2. There are 15 residues in the CDR3. Germline V lookup: CDR1 MNHEY, CDR2 SMNVEV (reference sequence).

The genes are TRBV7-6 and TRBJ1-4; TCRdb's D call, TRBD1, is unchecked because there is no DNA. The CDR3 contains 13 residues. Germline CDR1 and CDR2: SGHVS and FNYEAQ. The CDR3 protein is CASSPVGEEKLFF.

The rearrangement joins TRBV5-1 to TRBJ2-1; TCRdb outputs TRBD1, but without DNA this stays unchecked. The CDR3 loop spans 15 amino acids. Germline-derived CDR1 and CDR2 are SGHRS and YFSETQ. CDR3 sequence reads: CASSSPGSFGSEQFF.

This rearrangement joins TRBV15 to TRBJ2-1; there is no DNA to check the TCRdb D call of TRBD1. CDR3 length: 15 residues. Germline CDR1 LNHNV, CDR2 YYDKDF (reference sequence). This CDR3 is CATSFGQGAYNEQFF.

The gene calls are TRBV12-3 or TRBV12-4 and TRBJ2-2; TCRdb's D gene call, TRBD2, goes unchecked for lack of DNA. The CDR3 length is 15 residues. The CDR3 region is CASRVAGRDTGELFF.

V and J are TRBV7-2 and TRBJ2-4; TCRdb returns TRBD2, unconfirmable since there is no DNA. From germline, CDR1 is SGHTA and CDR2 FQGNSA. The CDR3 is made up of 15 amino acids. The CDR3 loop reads CASSTRGLAWNMQYF.

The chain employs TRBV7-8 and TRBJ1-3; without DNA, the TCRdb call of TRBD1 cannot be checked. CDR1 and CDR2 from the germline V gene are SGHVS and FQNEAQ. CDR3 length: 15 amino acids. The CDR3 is CASSPGQLIGNTIYF.

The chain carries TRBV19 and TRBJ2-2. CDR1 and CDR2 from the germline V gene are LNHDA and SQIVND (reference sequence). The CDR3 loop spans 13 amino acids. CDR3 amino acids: CASSIRRTGELFF.

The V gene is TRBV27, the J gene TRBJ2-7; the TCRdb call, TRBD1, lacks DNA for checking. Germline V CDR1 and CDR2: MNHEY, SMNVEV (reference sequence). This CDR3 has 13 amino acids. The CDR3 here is CASSQDRGGEQYF.

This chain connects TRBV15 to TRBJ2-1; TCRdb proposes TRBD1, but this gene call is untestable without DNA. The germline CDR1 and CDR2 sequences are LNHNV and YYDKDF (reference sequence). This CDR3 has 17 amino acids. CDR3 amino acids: CATSRAKTGSSYNEQFF.

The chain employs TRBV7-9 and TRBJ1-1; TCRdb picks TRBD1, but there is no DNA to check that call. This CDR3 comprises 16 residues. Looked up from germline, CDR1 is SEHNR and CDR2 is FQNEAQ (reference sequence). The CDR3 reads CASSPLGADFTLKAFF.

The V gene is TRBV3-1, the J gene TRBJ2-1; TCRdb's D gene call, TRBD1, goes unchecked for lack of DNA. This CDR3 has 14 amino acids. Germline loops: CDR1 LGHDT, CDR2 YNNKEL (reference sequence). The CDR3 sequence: CASSQHGQYNEQFF.

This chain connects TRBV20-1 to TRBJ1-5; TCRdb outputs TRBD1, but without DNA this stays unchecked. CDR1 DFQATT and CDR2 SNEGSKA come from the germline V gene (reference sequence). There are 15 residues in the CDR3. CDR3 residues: CSARGQGDFNQPQHF.

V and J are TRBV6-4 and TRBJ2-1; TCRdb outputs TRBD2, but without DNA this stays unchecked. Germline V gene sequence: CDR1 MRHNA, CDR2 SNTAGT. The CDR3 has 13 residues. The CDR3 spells CASSPTSGGEQFF.

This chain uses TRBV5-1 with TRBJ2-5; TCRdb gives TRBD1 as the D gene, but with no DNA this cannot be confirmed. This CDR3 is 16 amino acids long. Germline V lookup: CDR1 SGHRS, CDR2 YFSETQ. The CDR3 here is CASSLRAGGGAETQYF.